A selection of T cell receptor beta chains follows, all from one sample in a study of Ad26.COV2.S vaccination and SARS-CoV-2 variants. Some clones are missing from TCRdb's copy, which holds only in-frame ones; the method was immunoSEQ multiplex PCR. The sample lists 400,000 to 500,000 clones; 89% were seen once. This specimen was peripheral blood, taken in a trial of Ad26.COV2.S vaccine versus placebo. These receptors came from a person aged 18-60 years who received the Ad26.COV2.S COVID-19 vaccine or a placebo. Both conserved end residues are part of each CDR3. Each record gives: clone size, D gene, J gene, V gene, CDR3 DNA, CDR3 protein. The D gene is left open where the match is weak. The size field is filled for only some rows; it gives once, few, many or a size class.

abundance: few
d_gene: NA
j_gene: TRBJ2-2
v_gene: TRBV6-6
CDR3nt: TGTGCCAGCAGCCAGACCAGGGCGACCGGGGAGCTGTTTTTT
CDR3aa: CASSQTRATGELFF

abundance: NA
d_gene: TRBD2
j_gene: TRBJ2-3
v_gene: TRBV9
CDR3nt: TGTGCCAGCAGCTACGGGACTAGCGGGGCCAGCACAGATACGCAGTATTTT
CDR3aa: CASSYGTSGASTDTQYF

abundance: NA
d_gene: NA
j_gene: TRBJ2-3
v_gene: TRBV10-3
CDR3nt: TGTGCCATCAGTGATTCAGTGGGAGATACGCAGTATTTT
CDR3aa: CAISDSVGDTQYF

abundance: NA
d_gene: NA
j_gene: TRBJ1-6
v_gene: TRBV25-1
CDR3nt: TGTGCCAGCAGTGAATTCACGTGGTGGTGGGATTCACCCCTCCACTTT
CDR3aa: CASSEFTWWWDSPLHF

abundance: NA
d_gene: TRBD1
j_gene: TRBJ1-3
v_gene: TRBV5-1
CDR3nt: TGCGCCAGCAGTTCGGGACAGGTCTCTGGAAACACCATATATTTT
CDR3aa: CASSSGQVSGNTIYF

abundance: NA
d_gene: TRBD1
j_gene: TRBJ2-6
v_gene: TRBV30
CDR3nt: TGTGCCTGGATAAAACAGGGGGATGGGGCCAACGTCCTGACTTTC
CDR3aa: CAWIKQGDGANVLTF

abundance: once
d_gene: NA
j_gene: TRBJ1-3
v_gene: TRBV9
CDR3nt: TGTGCCAGCAGCGAGGGCCCGACGGCCTACTCTGGAAACACCATATATTTT
CDR3aa: CASSEGPTAYSGNTIYF

abundance: NA
d_gene: NA
j_gene: TRBJ1-5
v_gene: TRBV7-9
CDR3nt: TGTGCCAGCAGCCGTAGCGGTTCAGACCAGCCCCAGCATTTT
CDR3aa: CASSRSGSDQPQHF

abundance: NA
d_gene: TRBD1
j_gene: TRBJ2-1
v_gene: TRBV7-8
CDR3nt: TGTGCCAGCAGCCCCACCGGGACAGCGCTTTCTGGGCAGTTCTTC
CDR3aa: CASSPTGTALSGQFF

abundance: NA
d_gene: NA
j_gene: TRBJ1-2
v_gene: TRBV7-2
CDR3nt: TGTGCCAGCAGCTTAGCCCCCCACGAAGGCTATGGCTACACCTTC
CDR3aa: CASSLAPHEGYGYTF

abundance: NA
d_gene: NA
j_gene: TRBJ2-3
v_gene: TRBV10-3
CDR3nt: TGTGCCATCAGTGAGTCGAAATGGGCTAACACAGATACGCAGTATTTT
CDR3aa: CAISESKWANTDTQYF

abundance: NA
d_gene: NA
j_gene: TRBJ1-3
v_gene: TRBV5-1
CDR3nt: TGCGCCAGCAGGTCGATAAGCTCTGGAAACACCATATATTTT
CDR3aa: CASRSISSGNTIYF

abundance: NA
d_gene: NA
j_gene: TRBJ1-5
v_gene: TRBV19
CDR3nt: TGTGCCAGTAGGAGCCGGAGACAGTCATATCAGCCCCAGCATTTT
CDR3aa: CASRSRRQSYQPQHF

abundance: NA
d_gene: NA
j_gene: TRBJ1-2
v_gene: TRBV28
CDR3nt: TGTGCCAGCAGTACCCAGATCGACAGCCTCTATGGCTACACCTTC
CDR3aa: CASSTQIDSLYGYTF

abundance: NA
d_gene: NA
j_gene: TRBJ1-1
v_gene: TRBV7-2
CDR3nt: TGTGCCAGCAGCTCAAGGAGGCAGGGCACTGAAGCTTTCTTT
CDR3aa: CASSSRRQGTEAFF

abundance: NA
d_gene: NA
j_gene: TRBJ2-3
v_gene: TRBV7-2
CDR3nt: TGTGCCAGCAGCTCAATTACAGGGAATACGCAGTATTTT
CDR3aa: CASSSITGNTQYF

abundance: NA
d_gene: TRBD1
j_gene: TRBJ2-1
v_gene: TRBV9
CDR3nt: TGTGCCAGCAGCGGACAGGGTGTGGATGAGCAGTTCTTC
CDR3aa: CASSGQGVDEQFF

abundance: few
d_gene: TRBD1
j_gene: TRBJ2-5
v_gene: TRBV19
CDR3nt: TGTGCCAGTAGTGTTAACAGGGGACCCCGCCAAGAGACCCAGTACTTC
CDR3aa: CASSVNRGPRQETQYF

abundance: NA
d_gene: TRBD2
j_gene: TRBJ2-1
v_gene: TRBV5-5
CDR3nt: TGTGCCAGCAGCTTTACTAGCGGTGGTGAGCAGTTCTTC
CDR3aa: CASSFTSGGEQFF

abundance: NA
d_gene: TRBD2
j_gene: TRBJ2-5
v_gene: TRBV7-2
CDR3nt: TGTGCCAGTTCCTCAAGCGGGAGAGGAGAGACCCAGTACTTC
CDR3aa: CASSSSGRGETQYF

abundance: NA
d_gene: TRBD2
j_gene: TRBJ2-1
v_gene: TRBV7-8
CDR3nt: TGTGCCAGCAGCCTCGGACTAGCGGGGGCTAGCTCCTACAATGAGCAGTTCTTC
CDR3aa: CASSLGLAGASSYNEQFF

abundance: NA
d_gene: NA
j_gene: TRBJ2-5
v_gene: TRBV5-6
CDR3nt: TGTGCCAGCAGCTTGGCGGGGGGCTCGGTGGAGACCCAGTACTTC
CDR3aa: CASSLAGGSVETQYF

abundance: NA
d_gene: NA
j_gene: TRBJ1-3
v_gene: TRBV7-2
CDR3nt: TGTGCCAGCAGCCTGCGGACCCTGGCCTCTGGAAACACCATATATTTT
CDR3aa: CASSLRTLASGNTIYF

abundance: once
d_gene: NA
j_gene: TRBJ2-1
v_gene: TRBV7-2
CDR3nt: TGTGCCAGCGGAATAGGGGGAGGGGGCGAGCAGTTCTTC
CDR3aa: CASGIGGGGEQFF

abundance: NA
d_gene: NA
j_gene: TRBJ2-1
v_gene: TRBV24-1
CDR3nt: TGTGCCACCGGGGCTCAGGGGAAAGCTTGGAATGAGCAGTTCTTC
CDR3aa: CATGAQGKAWNEQFF

abundance: once
d_gene: NA
j_gene: TRBJ1-1
v_gene: TRBV7-3
CDR3nt: TGTGCCAGCAGCCCTAAGGGGGGGTTCGGCACTGAAGCTTTCTTT
CDR3aa: CASSPKGGFGTEAFF

abundance: NA
d_gene: TRBD1
j_gene: TRBJ1-6
v_gene: TRBV30
CDR3nt: TGTGCCTGGAGCCCTGCCCGGACAGGGGGCGCGTTTAATTCACCCCTCCACTTT
CDR3aa: CAWSPARTGGAFNSPLHF

abundance: once
d_gene: NA
j_gene: TRBJ2-3
v_gene: TRBV6-5
CDR3nt: TGTGCCAGCAGTTACCGGACTAGCACAGATACGCAGTATTTT
CDR3aa: CASSYRTSTDTQYF

abundance: NA
d_gene: NA
j_gene: TRBJ1-5
v_gene: TRBV4-3
CDR3nt: TGCGCCAGCAGCCAGTCGTGGGTCTATAGCAATCAGCCCCAGCATTTT
CDR3aa: CASSQSWVYSNQPQHF

abundance: few
d_gene: NA
j_gene: TRBJ2-1
v_gene: TRBV28
CDR3nt: TGTGCCAGCAGTTTATATGCGGGACTGAGCTCCTACAATGAGCAGTTCTTC
CDR3aa: CASSLYAGLSSYNEQFF

abundance: once
d_gene: NA
j_gene: TRBJ2-5
v_gene: TRBV5-1
CDR3nt: TGCGCCAGCAGCTTGGAGGGACTGGCGCCAGAGACCCAGTACTTC
CDR3aa: CASSLEGLAPETQYF

abundance: NA
d_gene: NA
j_gene: TRBJ1-1
v_gene: TRBV7-9
CDR3nt: TGTGCCAGCAGCTTTACTCAGGGCGACCTCGAAGTTTTCTTT
CDR3aa: CASSFTQGDLEVFF

abundance: once
d_gene: NA
j_gene: TRBJ2-5
v_gene: TRBV12-3/TRBV12-4
CDR3nt: TGTGCCAGCCGGAAGGCAGACCAAGAGACCCAGTACTTC
CDR3aa: CASRKADQETQYF

abundance: few
d_gene: NA
j_gene: TRBJ1-3
v_gene: TRBV7-3
CDR3nt: TGTGCCAGCAGCTTAAACAGGGACGTTCCCCTAACGTACTCTGGAAACACCATATATTTT
CDR3aa: CASSLNRDVPLTYSGNTIYF

abundance: NA
d_gene: NA
j_gene: TRBJ1-1
v_gene: TRBV27
CDR3nt: TGTGCCAGCCGGGGCCCGATGAACACTGAAGCTTTCTTT
CDR3aa: CASRGPMNTEAFF